This T cell receptor (beta chain) was recovered during a study of T cells after yellow fever vaccination. The study's findings and limits: Post-booster repertoires again held most primary-vaccination clones (roughly 96% CD4, about 88% CD8). Contaminants from the bulk population, in the form of abundant clonotypes, could be found in FACS-sorted repertoires. A weaker secondary response peaked on day 5, the primary on day 15.

This clonotype was counted only a few times. Its antigen is undetermined. Losses at the gene ends were 1 base for V and 1 base for J; bases not matched to a gene: 10. The CDR3 runs 18 residues. Germline V gene sequence: CDR1 SGHVS, CDR2 FQNEAQ. TCRdb reprocessed the 5' RACE reads with MiXCR, giving one entry per CDR3 protein. The data hold under 700,000 distinct CDR3 sequences, with around 17% observed a single time. This clonotype was obtained from a man between 18 and 29 years old who received the YFV17D yellow fever vaccine. The chain employs TRBV7-8 and TRBJ2-4; TRBD1 agrees at 7 bases. This material consisted of PBMCs, taken about 5 days after the first yellow fever vaccination. Here the CDR3 DNA reads TGTGCCAGCAGCTTAGGGACAGGCTTTGCTACGGCCAAAAACATTCAGTACTTC. Translating it yields CASSLGTGFATAKNIQYF.